Below are 22 T cell receptor beta chains sequenced from a single sample in a study of blood T cell repertoires in COVID-19. TCRdb keeps only in-frame clones here, not all; method: immunoSEQ multiplex PCR. This table has under 350,000 clones, 83% appearing once. The specimen sequenced was peripheral blood. These receptors were collected from a woman aged 45-60 years who had recovered from COVID-19.

As to this clone: Other DNA sequences within the sample encode an identical CDR3. The chain recombines TRBV28 with TRBJ2-7; the match to TRBD1 covers 8 bases. The germline CDR1 and CDR2 sequences are MDHEN and SYDVKM. The CDR3 runs 14 residues. With 3 bases clipped from V and 2 bases from J, the junction kept 3 bases outside the gene matches. For the CDR3, the DNA is TGTGCCAGCAGTTTGTCACAGGGGGCCTACGAGCAGTACTTC. It yields the protein CASSLSQGAYEQYF.

There are a few counts of this clone. The rearrangement links TRBV27 to TRBJ2-1; D remains unclear. CDR1 and CDR2 from the germline V gene are MNHEY and SMNVEV (reference sequence). CDR3 size: 14 residues. The V gene lost 7 bases and the J gene lost 6 bases, with 16 bases spanning the gap. CDR3 DNA: TGTGCCAGCACCGCCGGATCCTTAGCCAATGAGCAGTTCTTC. Translation gives CASTAGSLANEQFF.

This clone was detected only a few times. The chain recombines TRBV20-1 with TRBJ2-4; D not resolved. The germline V gene has CDR1 DFQATT and CDR2 SNEGSKA (reference sequence). V dropped 3 bases and J dropped 0 bases, with 21 bases sitting between them. The CDR3 length is 18 residues. The CDR3 DNA is TGCAGTGCTAGTCGGCCCCGCGGAGCTCAAATAGCCAAAAACATTCAGTACTTC. Its protein product is CSASRPRGAQIAKNIQYF.

V usage is TRBV12-3 or TRBV12-4 and J usage is TRBJ2-7; D not certain. Trimming left V 3 bases short and J 4 bases short, with 10 bases between. The CDR3 has 13 residues. In DNA, the CDR3 is TGTGCCAGCAGTTTGGAGATCCGATACGAGCAGTACTTC. It yields the protein CASSLEIRYEQYF.

This rearrangement joins TRBV27 to TRBJ2-2; D not resolved. Germline V gives CDR1 MNHEY, CDR2 SMNVEV (reference sequence). This CDR3 has 13 residues. The V end lost 8 bases, the J end lost 0 bases, and 7 bases lay between the germline ends. Here the CDR3 DNA reads TGTGCCAGCTTCGCAGCGAACACCGGGGAGCTGTTTTTT. It encodes CASFAANTGELFF.

CDR3: CASSLAGTGTTKQYF. CDR3 bases: TGTGCCAGCAGCTTAGCGGGGACAGGGACCACTAAGCAGTACTTC. The chain carries TRBV7-2 and TRBJ2-7; 9 nucleotides match TRBD1. V dropped 0 bases and J dropped 8; count of bases not matched to a gene: 8. The germline CDR1 and CDR2 sequences are SGHTA and FQGNSA. There are 15 residues in the CDR3.

The chain couples TRBV4-3 to TRBJ2-1; TRBD2 matches at 11 bases. The CDR3 is 14 amino acids. The germline V gene encodes CDR1 LGHNA and CDR2 YSLEER. The V segment lost 3 bases and the J segment 9 bases; nucleotides outside the gene matches: 4. For the CDR3, the DNA is TGCGCCAGCAGCCACGAGGGACTAGCGGTTGAGCAGTTCTTC. Residues: CASSHEGLAVEQFF.

The V gene is TRBV21-1, the J gene TRBJ1-5; TRBD1 is the table's D call and was not checked against the DNA. TRBV21-1 is a recognized pseudogene. The CDR3 sequence is 20 residues long. The CDR3 sequence: CASSKPGLGQGDGSNQPQHF. The CDR3 DNA sequence: TGTGCCAGCAGCAAACCAGGTTTGGGACAGGGGGATGGTAGCAATCAGCCCCAGCATTTT.

The J gene is TRBJ2-7, the V gene TRBV6-2 or TRBV6-3; D may be TRBD2 (5 bases). Trimming removed 4 bases at V and 1 base at J, with 14 bases between. Germline CDR1 is MNHEY and CDR2 is SVGEGT. CDR3 length: 15 residues. CDR3 sequence (DNA): TGTGCCAGCAGTTCTCCTGCGGGTTATTCCTACGAGCAGTACTTC. Residues: CASSSPAGYSYEQYF.

The chain links TRBV11-2 to TRBJ1-1; the match to TRBD1 covers 7 bases. J was trimmed by 0 bases and V by 1 base; bases with no gene match: 8. CDR3 length: 17 residues. The V gene's germline CDR1 is SGHAT and CDR2 FQNNGV. The CDR3: CASSLVPTGQVNTEAFF. The CDR3 DNA reads as TGTGCCAGCAGCTTAGTTCCTACTGGACAGGTGAACACTGAAGCTTTCTTT. Complete variable domain (other parts from reference TRBV11-2 and TRBJ1-1): EAGVAQSPRYKIIEKRQSVAFWCNPISGHATLYWYQQILGQGPKLLIQFQNNGVVDDSQLPKDRFSAERLKGVDSTLKIQPAKLEDSAVYLCASSLVPTGQVNTEAFFGQGTRLTVV.

This chain uses TRBV7-2 with TRBJ1-5; D is unresolved. Germline loops: CDR1 SGHTA, CDR2 FQGNSA. V was clipped by 2 bases and J by 2 bases, with 7 bases between them. The CDR3 runs to 14 residues. The CDR3 sequence: CASSLNRGNQPQHF. The CDR3 nucleotides are TGTGCCAGCAGCTTAAACAGAGGCAATCAGCCCCAGCATTTT. The variable domain in full, with the rest retrieved from reference TRBV7-2 and TRBJ1-5, is GAGVSQSPSNKVTEKGKDVELRCDPISGHTALYWYRQSLGQGLEFLIYFQGNSAPDKSGLPSDRFSAERTGGSVSTLTIQRTQQEDSAVYLCASSLNRGNQPQHFGDGTRLSIL.

This chain uses TRBV4-3 with TRBJ1-6; TRBD1 matches at 9 bases. V shed 4 bases and J 5 bases; nucleotides not matched to a gene: 6. The CDR3 spans 16 residues. Per the germline V gene, CDR1 is LGHNA and CDR2 is YSLEER. The CDR3 here is CASSPHRDRDNSPLHF. The CDR3 DNA sequence: TGCGCCAGCAGCCCCCACCGGGACAGGGATAATTCACCCCTCCACTTT.

The rearrangement uses TRBV11-1 and TRBJ2-3, with 11 bases identical to TRBD2. Unmatched junction bases numbered 9, after V lost 3 bases and J lost 10 bases. This CDR3 contains 15 residues. The germline CDR1 and CDR2 sequences are SGHAT and FQDESV (reference sequence). DNA for the CDR3: TGTGCCAGCAGCTTGGGACTAGCGGTGCTCGGCGCGCAGTATTTT. Its translation: CASSLGLAVLGAQYF.

Details on this clone: Distinct nucleotide sequences in the sample also encode this CDR3. The chain carries TRBV12-5 and TRBJ1-2; D is possibly TRBD1 (5 bases). Trimming removed 6 bases from V and 5 bases from J, with 10 bases in between. This CDR3 contains 12 residues. The germline V gene has CDR1 LGHNT and CDR2 FRNRAP. CDR3 nucleotides: TGTGCTAGTGGCTTCTCAGGGTATGGCTACACCTTC. It is translated as CASGFSGYGYTF. Combining the CDR3 with reference TRBV12-5 and TRBJ1-2 gives the whole variable domain DARVTQTPRHKVTEMGQEVTMRCQPILGHNTVFWYRQTMMQGLELLAYFRNRAPLDDSGMPKDRFSAEMPDATLATLKIQPSEPRDSAVYFCASGFSGYGYTFGSGTRLTVV.

The chain employs TRBV7-3 and TRBJ2-7; D gene uncertain. Germline V gene data show CDR1 as SGHTA and CDR2 as FQGTGA. This CDR3 is built from 13 residues. V was cut by 2 bases and J by 6 bases, with 11 bases left in between. The CDR3 coding sequence is TGTGCCAGCAGCTTACTCCCGAAACTCGAGCAGTACTTC. It is translated as CASSLLPKLEQYF.

This chain connects TRBV30 to TRBJ2-1; 14 bases are a match to TRBD2. The V gene end was trimmed by 4 bases and the J gene end by 7 bases; junction bases not matched to a gene: 9. Per germline, CDR1 GTSNPN and CDR2 SVGIG (reference sequence). The CDR3 contains 16 residues. CDR3 residues: CAWTFGTSGSGNEQFF. The CDR3, as DNA: TGTGCCTGGACCTTCGGGACTAGCGGGAGTGGTAATGAGCAGTTCTTC.

This clone was counted ten times or more. V is TRBV4-3 and J is TRBJ1-1; D is possibly TRBD1 (6 bases). The CDR3 extends over 14 amino acids. Germline loops: CDR1 LGHNA, CDR2 YSLEER. Trimming removed 0 bases at V and 8 bases at J, with 13 bases between. CDR3 sequence (DNA): TGCGCCAGCAGCCAAGATTGGGGACATTCAGAAGCTTTCTTT. This sequence encodes CASSQDWGHSEAFF.

The chain recombines TRBV7-2 with TRBJ2-5, with D possibly matching TRBD1 (6 bases). Looked up from germline, CDR1 is SGHTA and CDR2 is FQGNSA. The CDR3 runs 14 residues. V was cut by 1 base and J by 3 bases, with 9 bases left in between. CDR3 bases: TGTGCCAGCAGCTTAGACAGGGTTAAAGAGACCCAGTACTTC. Translated: CASSLDRVKETQYF.

This chain connects TRBV11-2 to TRBJ1-4; 7 bases map to TRBD1. This CDR3 comprises 17 residues. The germline V gene encodes CDR1 SGHAT and CDR2 FQNNGV. V shed 0 bases and J 7 bases; nucleotides not matched to a gene: 11. The CDR3 loop reads CASSLDSLSGQFEKLFF. The CDR3 coding sequence is TGTGCCAGCAGCTTAGATTCTTTGTCGGGACAGTTTGAAAAACTGTTTTTT.

The gene calls are TRBV5-1 and TRBJ2-3; tentatively, D is TRBD2 (6 bases). The V gene lost 0 bases and the J gene lost 2 bases, with 10 bases spanning the gap. Germline V gene data show CDR1 as SGHRS and CDR2 as YFSETQ. The CDR3 has 15 amino acids. This CDR3 reads CASSLEGLLTDTQYF. The DNA for the CDR3 is TGCGCCAGCAGCTTGGAGGGACTCCTCACAGATACGCAGTATTTT.

This sequence joins TRBV11-3 and TRBJ2-1, with 9 bases aligning to TRBD2. The V gene's germline CDR1 is SGHNT and CDR2 YENEEA. The CDR3 extends over 18 amino acids. Unmatched junction bases numbered 11, after V lost 5 bases and J lost 0 bases. For the CDR3, the DNA is TGTGCCAGCAGCCGCCGGACGGCTAGCGGGACCTCCTACAATGAGCAGTTCTTC. It codes for CASSRRTASGTSYNEQFF.

The genes are TRBV7-9 and TRBJ1-4; TRBD1 aligns across 11 bases. The CDR3 runs 18 residues. CDR1 and CDR2 (germline): SEHNR, FQNEAQ (reference sequence). With 5 bases clipped from V and 0 bases from J, the junction kept 8 bases outside the gene matches. The DNA for the CDR3 is TGTGCCAGCAGCATATCCGAGGGACAGGGGGCAACTAATGAAAAACTGTTTTTT. Translated: CASSISEGQGATNEKLFF.